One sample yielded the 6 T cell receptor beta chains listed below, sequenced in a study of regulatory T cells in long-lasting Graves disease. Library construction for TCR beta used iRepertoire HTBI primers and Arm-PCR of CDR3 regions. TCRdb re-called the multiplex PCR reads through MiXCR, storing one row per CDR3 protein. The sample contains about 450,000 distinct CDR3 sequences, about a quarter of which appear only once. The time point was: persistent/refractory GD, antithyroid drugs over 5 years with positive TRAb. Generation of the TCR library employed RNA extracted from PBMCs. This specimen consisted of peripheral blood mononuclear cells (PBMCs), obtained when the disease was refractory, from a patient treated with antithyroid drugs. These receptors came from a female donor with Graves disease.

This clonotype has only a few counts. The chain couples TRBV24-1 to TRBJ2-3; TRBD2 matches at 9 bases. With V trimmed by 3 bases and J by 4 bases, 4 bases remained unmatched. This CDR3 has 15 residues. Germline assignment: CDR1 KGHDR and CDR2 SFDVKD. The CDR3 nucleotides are TGTGCCACCAGTGATCCGCGGGAGGGTTCAGATACGCAGTATTTT. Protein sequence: CATSDPREGSDTQYF.

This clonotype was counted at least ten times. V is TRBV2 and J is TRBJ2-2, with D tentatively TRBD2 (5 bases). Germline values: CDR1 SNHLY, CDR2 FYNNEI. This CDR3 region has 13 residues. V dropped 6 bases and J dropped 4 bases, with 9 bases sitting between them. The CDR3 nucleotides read TGTGCCAGCAGACGGGATGGCACCGGGGAGCTGTTTTTT. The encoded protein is CASRRDGTGELFF.

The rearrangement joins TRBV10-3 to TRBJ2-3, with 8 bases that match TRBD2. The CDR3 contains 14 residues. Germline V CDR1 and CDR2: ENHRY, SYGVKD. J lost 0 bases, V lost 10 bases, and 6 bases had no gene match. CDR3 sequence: CATRSSGSTDTQYF. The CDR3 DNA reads TGTGCCACAAGATCTAGCGGGAGCACAGATACGCAGTATTTT.

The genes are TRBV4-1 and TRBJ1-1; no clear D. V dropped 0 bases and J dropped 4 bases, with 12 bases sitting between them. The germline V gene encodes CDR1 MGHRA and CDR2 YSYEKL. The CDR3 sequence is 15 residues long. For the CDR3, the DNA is TGCGCCAGCAGCCAAGAACTCCGGCAAGGCACTGAAGCTTTCTTT. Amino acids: CASSQELRQGTEAFF.

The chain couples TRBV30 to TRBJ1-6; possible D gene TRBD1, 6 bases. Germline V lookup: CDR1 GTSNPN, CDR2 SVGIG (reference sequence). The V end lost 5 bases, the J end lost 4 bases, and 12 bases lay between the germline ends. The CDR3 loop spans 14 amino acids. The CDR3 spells CAWETTGYNSPLHF. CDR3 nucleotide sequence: TGTGCCTGGGAGACGACAGGATATAATTCACCCCTCCACTTT.

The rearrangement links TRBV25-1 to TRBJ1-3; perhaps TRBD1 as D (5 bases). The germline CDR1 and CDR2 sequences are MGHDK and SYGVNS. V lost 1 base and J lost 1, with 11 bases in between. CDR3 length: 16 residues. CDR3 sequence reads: CASSESAGRSGNTIYF. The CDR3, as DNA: TGTGCCAGCAGTGAATCCGCAGGGAGATCTGGAAACACCATATATTTT.